These 27 T cell receptor beta chains were all obtained from the same sample, sequenced in a study of Ad26.COV2.S vaccination and SARS-CoV-2 variants. As to treatment: around 19 received Ad26.COV2.S at low or high dose, single or two shots; a few received placebo; per-sample allocation not given. Sampling took place 63 days after the first vaccine or placebo injection. Sequencing used immunoSEQ multiplex PCR; TCRdb keeps in-frame clones, though not all of them. The sample holds under 300,000 clones, 70% to 90% seen once. The sequences come from peripheral blood, collected in a trial of Ad26.COV2.S vaccine versus placebo. All receptors derive from a person between 18 and 65 years old who received the Ad26.COV2.S COVID-19 vaccine or a placebo.

The chain carries TRBV15 and TRBJ1-1; D uncertain. The V and J ends lost 6 bases and 4 bases respectively, with 9 bases between them. CDR3 length: 12 residues. Germline values: CDR1 LNHNV, CDR2 YYDKDF (reference sequence). The CDR3 sequence: CATSWRGTEAFF. The CDR3 DNA reads TGTGCCACCAGTTGGCGGGGCACTGAAGCTTTCTTT.

V usage is TRBV19 and J usage is TRBJ2-2; D is possibly TRBD2 (7 bases). V shed 5 bases and J shed 11 bases, with 15 bases lying between them. The germline gives CDR1 LNHDA, CDR2 SQIVND (reference sequence). The CDR3 totals 13 residues. As DNA, the CDR3 is TGTGCCAGTAGTCTTCGGGGGGCGTTTGAGCTGTTTTTT. This translates into CASSLRGAFELFF.

A single count supports this clone. The chain joins TRBV24-1 to TRBJ1-5; perhaps TRBD1 as D (5 bases). The CDR3 consists of 17 residues. V dropped 5 bases and J dropped 0 bases, with 16 bases sitting between them. Germline V gives CDR1 KGHDR, CDR2 SFDVKD. CDR3 sequence reads: CATSVQALFYSNQPQHF. CDR3 bases: TGTGCCACCAGTGTACAGGCCTTATTCTATAGCAATCAGCCCCAGCATTTT.

This chain uses TRBV21-1 with TRBJ1-1; the table's D call TRBD1 went unverified against the DNA. TRBV21-1 has pseudogene status. The CDR3 has 17 amino acids. Written as DNA, the CDR3 is TGTGCCAGCAGCGGACGGGACAGGGGACATTCGAGCACTGAAGCTTTCTTT. Protein product: CASSGRDRGHSSTEAFF.

The DNA for the CDR3 is TGTGCCAGCAGCTTAATTCAGGGTCTTGGTGGAAACACCATATATTTT. Translation: CASSLIQGLGGNTIYF. The gene calls are TRBV5-8 and TRBJ1-3; a possible D gene is TRBD1 (5 bases). Deletions cut 2 bases from V and 3 bases from J, with 15 bases between. Germline assignment: CDR1 SGHTS and CDR2 YDEGEE. The CDR3 loop spans 16 amino acids.

V gene TRBV28 combines with J gene TRBJ2-2; 9 nucleotides agree with TRBD2. Trimming at V came to 2 bases and at J to 1 base, leaving 2 bases not matched to a gene. The CDR3 loop spans 16 amino acids. CDR1 and CDR2 from the germline V gene are MDHEN and SYDVKM. The CDR3 coding sequence is TGTGCCAGCAGTTTAGAAGCGGGGGGGAACACCGGGGAGCTGTTTTTT. Protein sequence: CASSLEAGGNTGELFF.

This clone was picked up one time. This chain joins TRBV6-2 or TRBV6-3 and TRBJ2-1, with TRBD2 matching over 9 bases. After removal of 5 bases from V and 2 bases from J, the junction contained 4 bases not matched to a gene. Per germline, CDR1 MNHEY and CDR2 SVGEGT. The CDR3 loop spans 15 amino acids. The CDR3 spells CASSTVAGAYNEQFF. In DNA, the CDR3 is TGTGCCAGCAGTACCGTAGCGGGGGCCTACAATGAGCAGTTCTTC.

This chain joins TRBV6-1 and TRBJ1-5; weak D call: TRBD1 (6 bases). The CDR3 has 14 residues. Germline CDR1 MNHNS, CDR2 SASEGT. Trimming pared 2 bases from V and 6 bases from J, leaving 11 bases between. The CDR3 sequence is CASSEWGGAQPQHF. The DNA of the CDR3 is TGTGCCAGCAGTGAATGGGGGGGGGCTCAGCCCCAGCATTTT.

J is TRBJ1-3 and V is TRBV9; D is undetermined. The CDR3 length is 18 residues. Trimming removed 1 base from V and 0 bases from J, with 17 bases in between. Germline CDR1 reads SGDLS; CDR2 reads YYNGEE. DNA for the CDR3: TGTGCCAGCAGCGTATGGGATGCGGCACCGTTCTCTGGAAACACCATATATTTT. It yields the protein CASSVWDAAPFSGNTIYF. The full variable domain, with the rest looked up from reference TRBV9 and TRBJ1-3, is DSGVTQTPKHLITATGQRVTLRCSPRSGDLSVYWYQQSLDQGLQFLIQYYNGEERAKGNILERFSAQQFPDLHSELNLSSLELGDSALYFCASSVWDAAPFSGNTIYFGEGSWLTVV.

The chain employs TRBV7-9 and TRBJ1-4; TRBD1 matches at 7 bases. CDR3 length equals 14 residues. CDR1 and CDR2 from the germline V gene are SEHNR and FQNEAQ (reference sequence). Trimming at V came to 5 bases and at J to 5 bases, leaving 5 bases not matched to a gene. The CDR3 here is CASSQGVLNEKLFF. In nucleotides, the CDR3 is TGTGCCAGCAGCCAGGGGGTTTTAAATGAAAAACTGTTTTTT.

The table lists this clone with a few counts. V gene TRBV18 combines with J gene TRBJ1-3, with 9 bases fitting TRBD1. The CDR3 spans 16 residues. J gave up 2 bases and V 3 bases, and 5 bases lay outside the gene matches. Germline assignment: CDR1 KGHSH and CDR2 LQKENI. As DNA, the CDR3 is TGTGCCAGCTCACCCTCCGGGACAGGGACTGGAAACACCATATATTTT. Translation: CASSPSGTGTGNTIYF.

About this clone: Other DNA sequences of this sample code for an identical CDR3. This rearrangement joins TRBV5-6 to TRBJ1-2; TRBD1 might be the D (6 bases). V shed 3 bases and J shed 8 bases, with 14 bases lying between them. The CDR3 loop spans 13 amino acids. Per germline, CDR1 SGHDT and CDR2 YYEEEE. The CDR3 DNA reads as TGTGCCAGCAGCTATGGACAGCAAGGGGGCTACACCTTC. It codes for CASSYGQQGGYTF.

The V call is TRBV9, the J call TRBJ1-5; no clear D. CDR1 SGDLS and CDR2 YYNGEE come from the germline V gene. The CDR3 loop spans 15 amino acids. The V gene lost 0 bases and the J gene lost 0 bases, with 7 bases spanning the gap. In nucleotides, the CDR3 is TGTGCCAGCAGCGTAGACCCAGGTAGCAATCAGCCCCAGCATTTT. It specifies CASSVDPGSNQPQHF.

CDR3 in amino acids: CATSENEMEDGQHQPQHF. The CDR3 nucleotides are TGTGCCACCAGTGAAAATGAGATGGAGGACGGGCAACATCAGCCCCAGCATTTT. The V call is TRBV24-1, the J call TRBJ1-5, with D unresolved. In germline, CDR1 is KGHDR, CDR2 SFDVKD. This CDR3 comprises 18 residues. Trimming cost V 4 bases and J 5 bases, with 23 bases left between them.

In DNA form, the CDR3 reads TGTGCCAGCAGTGAAGCCGCTCGGAAGAGTGAGCAGTTCTTC. Protein product: CASSEAARKSEQFF. This sequence joins TRBV2 and TRBJ2-1; D ambiguous. Germline lookup yields CDR1 SNHLY and CDR2 FYNNEI. CDR3 length: 14 residues. The V and J ends lost 0 bases and 9 bases respectively, with 12 bases between them.

This chain uses TRBV27 with TRBJ2-1; tentative D call: TRBD2 (5 bases). This CDR3 comprises 19 residues. The germline V and J ends were trimmed by 4 bases and 3 bases, with 25 bases remaining between them. Per germline, CDR1 MNHEY and CDR2 SMNVEV (reference sequence). The CDR3 loop is CASSSRAGKPDLNYNEQFF. CDR3 DNA: TGTGCCAGCAGTTCTCGGGCGGGTAAACCCGATCTAAACTACAATGAGCAGTTCTTC.

CDR3 in DNA: TGCGCCAGCAGCCCGACTAGCGGGAGCACCGGGGAGCTGTTTTTT. Translated, it gives CASSPTSGSTGELFF. The chain uses TRBV4-3 and TRBJ2-2; 12 bases are shared with TRBD2. The J segment lost 4 bases and the V segment lost 4 bases, leaving 1 base of the junction unmatched. The CDR3 covers 15 residues. Germline-derived CDR1 and CDR2 are LGHNA and YSLEER.

The V call is TRBV5-1, the J call TRBJ2-3; perhaps TRBD1 as D (5 bases). This CDR3 region has 14 residues. The germline V and J ends were trimmed by 4 bases and 0 bases, with 9 bases remaining between them. Germline V gene lookup returns CDR1 SGHRS and CDR2 YFSETQ. CDR3 sequence reads: CASSNDRSTDTQYF. The CDR3 DNA reads as TGCGCCAGCAGCAACGACAGAAGCACAGATACGCAGTATTTT.

This chain uses TRBV3-1 (or the pseudogene TRBV3-2) with TRBJ2-3, with D tentatively TRBD1 or TRBD2 (6 bases each). The CDR3 is made up of 16 amino acids. V was cut by 4 bases and J by 1 base, with 15 bases left in between. Germline V gene lookup returns CDR1 LGHDT and CDR2 YNNKEL (reference sequence). The CDR3 DNA sequence: TGTGCCAGCAGCCTTGGCGGGACAAAGGGCACAGATACGCAGTATTTT. This gives the protein CASSLGGTKGTDTQYF.

The table lists this clone with a count of one. The rearrangement uses TRBV6-4 and TRBJ2-3, with D maybe TRBD2 (6 bases). The germline V and J ends were trimmed by 0 bases and 4 bases, with 11 bases remaining between them. This CDR3 is 15 amino acids long. Per germline, CDR1 MRHNA and CDR2 SNTAGT. In DNA form, the CDR3 reads TGTGCCAGCAGTGACTCGGTAGCGGATGCAGATACGCAGTATTTT. Its protein is CASSDSVADADTQYF.

This clone has a handful of counts. The chain recombines TRBV4-1 with TRBJ2-2, with a weak D call TRBD1 (5 bases). This CDR3 is 14 amino acids long. CDR1 MGHRA and CDR2 YSYEKL come from the germline V gene. The V end was cut by 1 base, the J end by 9 bases, with 12 bases between. The CDR3 DNA follows: TGCGCCAGCAGCCAAGGTGGGGCCCTATGGGAGCTGTTTTTT. Translating it yields CASSQGGALWELFF.

CDR3 DNA: TGTGCCAGCGGCGAGAGGGGAAGCTCCTACGAGCAGTACGTC. Its protein product is CASGERGSSYEQYV. The chain couples TRBV5-4 to TRBJ2-7; D is tentatively TRBD1 or TRBD2 (5 bases each). V was cut by 7 bases and J by 0 bases, with 14 bases left in between. Germline V CDR1 and CDR2: SGHNT, YYREEE (reference sequence). The CDR3 totals 14 residues.

The chain couples TRBV6-2 or TRBV6-3 to TRBJ2-3; D ambiguous. Germline lookup yields CDR1 MNHEY and CDR2 SVGEGT. The CDR3 covers 13 residues. V was shortened by 0 bases and J by 4 bases, with 5 bases between the two germline ends. The CDR3 DNA follows: TGTGCCAGCAGTTACTCTCACCCAGATACGCAGTATTTT. It translates to CASSYSHPDTQYF.

The chain employs TRBV7-8 and TRBJ2-3; D is tentatively TRBD1 or TRBD2 (5 bases each). Germline V gives CDR1 SGHVS, CDR2 FQNEAQ. The length of the CDR3 is 15 residues. V shed 4 bases and J shed 6 bases, with 17 bases lying between them. The CDR3 reads CASSSGGMGEDTQYF. The CDR3 DNA is TGTGCCAGCAGCTCGGGTGGCATGGGGGAGGATACGCAGTATTTT.

This clone was counted a few times. The rearrangement uses TRBV10-3 and TRBJ1-5; D ambiguous. Per germline, CDR1 ENHRY and CDR2 SYGVKD. Trimming left V 8 bases short and J 8 bases short, with 16 bases between. The CDR3 contains 13 residues. The CDR3 reads CAISDGAVEPQHF. In nucleotides, the CDR3 is TGTGCCATCTCAGACGGCGCGGTGGAGCCCCAGCATTTT.

The sample holds one count of this clone. The chain carries TRBV19 and TRBJ1-3; possible D gene TRBD1, 5 bases. This CDR3 has 18 residues. Germline-derived CDR1 and CDR2 are LNHDA and SQIVND (reference sequence). Between the trimmed V and J ends, which lost 2 bases and 1 base, there was a span of 18 bases. The CDR3 sequence is CASSINRGTVMSGNTIYF. As DNA, the CDR3 is TGTGCCAGTAGTATAAACCGGGGCACCGTTATGTCTGGAAACACCATATATTTT.

The rearrangement uses TRBV4-3 and TRBJ2-2; 7 bases line up with TRBD1. CDR3 length: 16 residues. The V gene's germline CDR1 is LGHNA and CDR2 YSLEER. J lost 1 base, V lost 4 bases, and 6 bases had no gene match. CDR3 loop: CASSLETGMNTGELFF. Written as DNA, the CDR3 is TGCGCCAGCAGCCTCGAGACAGGGATGAACACCGGGGAGCTGTTTTTT.